These 15 T cell receptor beta chains were sequenced from one sample in a study of cytomegalovirus exposure and HLA in healthy donors. Researchers ran the PCR with 60 Vbeta and 13 Jbeta primers. The data were produced by immunoSEQ multiplex PCR, yet TCRdb's version contains in-frame clones alone and is incomplete. This sample has fewer than 250,000 clones; 78% occur once, and the top ten carry less than 4.5%. The sequencing sample was made of PBMCs. The receptors come from a male donor in good health and CMV-seronegative.

This chain links TRBV19 with TRBJ2-5, with D maybe TRBD2 (5 bases). The DNA end lines up better with TRBJ2-7; the J call may be wrong. This CDR3 comprises 15 residues. Germline loops: CDR1 LNHDA, CDR2 SQIVND (reference sequence). CDR3 sequence (DNA): TGTGCCAGTAGTATGGGTTCGGGAAGACCCTACGAGCAGTACTTC. The encoded protein is CASSMGSGRPYEQYF.

The CDR3 DNA reads TGTGCCAGCAGCCCTCGACAGGGGGACGGCTACACCTTC. It specifies CASSPRQGDGYTF. The rearrangement links TRBV14 to TRBJ1-2; 9 nucleotides match TRBD1. The CDR3 spans 13 residues. In germline, CDR1 is SGHDN, CDR2 FVKESK. Losses at the gene ends were 4 bases for V and 8 bases for J; bases not matched to a gene: 5.

This clone was detected only a few times. The chain is built from TRBV2 and TRBJ1-5, with TRBD1 matching over 7 bases. This CDR3 is 15 amino acids long. The V gene end was trimmed by 7 bases and the J gene end by 3 bases; junction bases not matched to a gene: 9. Germline V gene sequence: CDR1 SNHLY, CDR2 FYNNEI. The CDR3 DNA follows: TGTGCCAGCAAATTCGGACAGGCGATCAATCAGCCCCAGCATTTT. The encoded protein is CASKFGQAINQPQHF.

Only a few counts were recorded for this clone. The chain carries TRBV7-9 and TRBJ2-1; TRBD1 might be the D (6 bases). CDR3 length equals 15 residues. In germline, CDR1 is SEHNR, CDR2 FQNEAQ (reference sequence). Trimming stripped 5 bases from V and 7 bases from J, with 18 bases between. The CDR3 DNA follows: TGTGCCAGCAGCCATCGGGACACAACGACGAATGAGCAGTTCTTC. Amino acids: CASSHRDTTTNEQFF.

Regarding this clone: The junction does not match germline at one end; this may be a read error. The V and J genes are TRBV7-9 and TRBJ1-2; tentative D call: TRBD1 (5 bases). The length of the CDR3 is 16 residues. Per the germline V gene, CDR1 is SEHNR and CDR2 is FQNEAQ (reference sequence). For the CDR3, the DNA is TGTTCCAGCAGCTTAGTTTCGGGGACTCTGGTCTATGGCTACACCTTC. This codes for CSSSLVSGTLVYGYTF.

The chain combines TRBV5-4 with TRBJ2-7, with D possibly matching TRBD2 (6 bases). Germline-derived CDR1 and CDR2 are SGHNT and YYREEE (reference sequence). This CDR3 has 15 residues. V lost 4 bases and J lost 3, with 17 bases in between. The CDR3 loop reads CASSPDAGRFYEQYF. Here the CDR3 DNA reads TGTGCCAGCAGCCCAGACGCGGGACGGTTCTACGAGCAGTACTTC.

Details on this clone: A junction end diverges from the germline sequence, so it may reflect a read error. The genes are TRBV6-6 and TRBJ2-5; 8 bases are a match to TRBD1. CDR3 length: 15 residues. Germline V gene lookup returns CDR1 MNHNY and CDR2 SVGAGI (reference sequence). The CDR3 sequence: CASNYRTGWGETQYF. The CDR3 DNA is TGTGCCAGCAATTACAGGACAGGGTGGGGAGAGACCCAGTACTTC.

The rearrangement uses TRBV4-1 and TRBJ2-5, with TRBD1 as a possible D gene (5 bases). V lost 0 bases and J 5 bases, leaving 13 bases between the germline ends. The CDR3 runs 15 residues. Germline values: CDR1 MGHRA, CDR2 YSYEKL. The CDR3, as DNA: TGCGCCAGCAGCCAAGACGGCTACCCAGGGGAGACCCAGTACTTC. Translating gives CASSQDGYPGETQYF.

This chain connects TRBV10-1 to TRBJ2-3; D gene unclear. Trimming took 3 bases from V and 4 from J, leaving 11 bases between them. CDR3 length: 14 amino acids. Germline CDR1 reads WNHNN; CDR2 reads SYGVQD (reference sequence). The CDR3 DNA reads as TGCGCCAGCAGTGATACTGGGCGTTCAGATACGCAGTATTTT. It is translated as CASSDTGRSDTQYF.

CDR3 amino acids: CASSPIGGRAYNEQFF. The CDR3 bases are TGTGCCAGCAGCCCGATCGGCGGGAGGGCCTACAATGAGCAGTTCTTC. The V and J genes are TRBV7-2 and TRBJ2-1, with TRBD2 identical over 9 bases. Germline loops: CDR1 SGHTA, CDR2 FQGNSA. The CDR3 totals 16 residues. Germline trimming cut 5 bases from V and 2 bases from J; bases unmatched to any gene: 7.

V and J are TRBV19 and TRBJ2-2; 13 positions match TRBD2. The CDR3 length is 19 residues. V shed 4 bases, J shed 3 bases, and the junction held 11 bases outside the gene matches. CDR1 and CDR2 from the germline V gene are LNHDA and SQIVND (reference sequence). CDR3 sequence (DNA): TGTGCCAGTAGTACCGGACTAGCGGGAGACCGTTGGGACACCGGGGAGCTGTTTTTT. Translation: CASSTGLAGDRWDTGELFF.

The J gene is TRBJ2-2, the V gene TRBV28; D ambiguous. This CDR3 is built from 12 residues. Germline V CDR1 and CDR2: MDHEN, SYDVKM. V lost 4 bases and J 2 bases, leaving 2 bases between the germline ends. The CDR3 spells CASSSNTGELFF. The DNA of the CDR3 is TGTGCCAGCAGTTCTAACACCGGGGAGCTGTTTTTT.

This chain joins TRBV28 and TRBJ2-5, with 9 bases fitting TRBD2. The CDR3 contains 13 residues. The V segment lost 11 bases and the J segment 5 bases; nucleotides outside the gene matches: 9. The germline CDR1 and CDR2 sequences are MDHEN and SYDVKM. The CDR3 DNA reads as TGTGCCGCCGTACCCGGACTAGCGGAGACCCAGTACTTC. It codes for CAAVPGLAETQYF.

The CDR3 DNA reads as TGTGCCAGCAGCGAGGGCGGACTAGCGGGTTCCTACGAGCAGTACTTC. Translation gives CASSEGGLAGSYEQYF. This chain connects TRBV9 to TRBJ2-7; 11 bases map to TRBD2. The CDR3 runs 16 residues. V lost 3 bases to trimming and J lost 1 base; unmatched junction nucleotides: 6. Germline V gene sequence: CDR1 SGDLS, CDR2 YYNGEE.

This sequence joins TRBV6-6 and TRBJ1-2; D gene ambiguous. The CDR3 is 16 residues long. CDR1 and CDR2 (germline): MNHNY, SVGAGI (reference sequence). Trimming pared 4 bases from V and 4 bases from J, leaving 19 bases between. CDR3 sequence (DNA): TGTGCCAGCAGTTCCCCGGGGAGGATGAGCGGCTATGGCTACACCTTC. It is translated as CASSSPGRMSGYGYTF.